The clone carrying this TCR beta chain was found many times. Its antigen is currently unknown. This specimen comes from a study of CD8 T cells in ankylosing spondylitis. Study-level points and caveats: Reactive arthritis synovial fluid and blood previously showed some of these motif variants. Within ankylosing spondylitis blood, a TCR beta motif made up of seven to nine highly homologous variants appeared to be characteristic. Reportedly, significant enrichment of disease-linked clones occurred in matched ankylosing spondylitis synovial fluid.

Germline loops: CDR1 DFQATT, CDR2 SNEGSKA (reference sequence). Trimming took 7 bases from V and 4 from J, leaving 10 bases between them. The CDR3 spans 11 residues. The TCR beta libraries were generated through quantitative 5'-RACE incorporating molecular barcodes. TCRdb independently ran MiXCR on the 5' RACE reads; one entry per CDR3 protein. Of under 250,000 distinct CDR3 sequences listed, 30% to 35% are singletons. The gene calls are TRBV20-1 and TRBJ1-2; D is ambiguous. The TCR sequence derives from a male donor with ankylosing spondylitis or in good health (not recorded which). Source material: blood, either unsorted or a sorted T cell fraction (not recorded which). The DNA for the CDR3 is TGCAGTGTCAGAGAGGCCTATGGCTACACCTTC. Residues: CSVREAYGYTF.